This TCR beta chain derives from a study of shared clonotypes between healthy human individuals. The healthy adult donors were HIV-negative and reported no recent acute infections or vaccinations. Some clones are missing from TCRdb's copy, which holds only in-frame ones; the method was immunoSEQ multiplex PCR. In the table there are some 470,000 clones, around 80% of which are singletons. Trimming took off 2 bases at V and 1 base at J, with 6 bases between the two ends. CDR1 and CDR2 (germline): MDHEN, SYDVKM. CDR3 length: 14 residues. Regarding this clone: The same CDR3 also results from other DNA sequences found in this sample.

This sequence joins TRBV28 and TRBJ1-5; D remains ambiguous. The sample comprised PBMCs. The origin of this receptor is a woman aged 40-49 years in good health. Some clones in this sample may be carry-over from other donors' samples. CDR3 sequence reads: CASSLVGSNQPQHF. CDR3 nucleotide sequence: TGTGCCAGCAGTTTAGTCGGGAGCAATCAGCCCCAGCATTTT.